This TCR beta chain was sequenced in a study of T cells in Graves' hyperthyroidism and ophthalmopathy. Template material for amplifying TCR beta CDR3 regions consisted of RNA transcripts. The TCR CDR3 was amplified in a first-round RT-PCR using the HTBI primer set. TCRdb re-derived calls from the multiplex PCR reads in MiXCR, one entry per CDR3 protein. The sample holds roughly 660,000 distinct CDR3 sequences, approximately 15% seen once. Study outcomes and limitations: Researchers report that a 13 V-J model separated ophthalmopathy from stable hyperthyroidism. Ophthalmopathy onset followed model prediction by a median about 6.9 months.

Stable Graves' hyperthyroidism meant no ophthalmopathy progression within 18 months. About this clonotype: Its specificity is unknown. A read error is possible here, since a much larger clone lies one base away.

The CDR3 has 17 residues. Germline trimming cut 5 bases from V and 0 bases from J; bases unmatched to any gene: 6. The germline gives CDR1 KGHSH, CDR2 LQKENI. This TCR was recovered from a man aged 45-65 years with Graves' hyperthyroidism. The chain links TRBV18 to TRBJ2-3; 12 nucleotides match TRBD2. The specimen was blood. CDR3 protein: CASSARLAGVSTDTQYF. DNA for the CDR3: TGTGCCAGCTCAGCCAGACTAGCGGGAGTGAGCACAGATACGCAGTATTTT. The full variable domain, in which reference TRBV18 and TRBJ2-3 provide the parts outside the CDR3, is NAGVMQNPRHLVRRRGQEARLRCSPMKGHSHVYWYRQLPEEGLKFMVYLQKENIIDESGMPKERFSAEFPKEGPSILRIQQVVRGDSAAYFCASSARLAGVSTDTQYFGPGTRLTVL.